This T cell receptor beta chain was observed in a study of cytomegalovirus exposure and HLA in healthy donors. Study findings and constraints: Reports showed the classifier diagnosing cytomegalovirus status with high specificity and sensitivity. The study assumed roughly uniform donor sequencing depth for presence/absence analyses.

In the PCR, 60 Vbeta and 13 Jbeta primers were used. Clones were read by immunoSEQ multiplex PCR, and TCRdb kept only the in-frame ones, dropping some. This repertoire shows fewer than 250,000 clones, almost 80% found once; its top ten account for about 1.5%. This CDR3 is built from 13 residues. The germline V and J ends were trimmed by 0 bases and 1 base, with 6 bases remaining between them. The germline gives CDR1 GTSNPN, CDR2 SVGIG (reference sequence). As for this clone: Its antigen is not identified. At the DNA level, this CDR3 is encoded by other sequences in the same sample as well.

The receptor was isolated from a woman in her late teens or twenties in good health and CMV-seronegative. The chain recombines TRBV30 with TRBJ1-1, with D hard to call. The material sequenced was PBMCs. This chain's CDR3 is CAWSVDRNTEAFF. The CDR3, as DNA: TGTGCCTGGAGTGTTGATAGGAACACTGAAGCTTTCTTT.